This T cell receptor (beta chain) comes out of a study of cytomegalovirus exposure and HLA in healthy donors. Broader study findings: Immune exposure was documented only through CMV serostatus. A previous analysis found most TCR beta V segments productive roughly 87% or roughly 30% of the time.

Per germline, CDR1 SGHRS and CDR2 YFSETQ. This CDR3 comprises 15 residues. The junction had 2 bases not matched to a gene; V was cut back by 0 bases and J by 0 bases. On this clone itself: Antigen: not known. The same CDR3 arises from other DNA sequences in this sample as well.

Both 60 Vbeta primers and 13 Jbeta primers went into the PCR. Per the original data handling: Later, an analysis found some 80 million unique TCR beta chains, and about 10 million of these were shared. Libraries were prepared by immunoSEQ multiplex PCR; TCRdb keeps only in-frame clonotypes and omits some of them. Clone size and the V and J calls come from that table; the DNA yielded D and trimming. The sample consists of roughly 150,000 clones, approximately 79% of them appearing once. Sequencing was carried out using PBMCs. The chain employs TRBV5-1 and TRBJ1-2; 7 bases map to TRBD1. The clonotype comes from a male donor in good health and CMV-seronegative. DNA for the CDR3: TGCGCCAGCAGCTTGGGAGGGACAGCTAACTATGGCTACACCTTC. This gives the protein CASSLGGTANYGYTF.